These T cell receptor beta chains were read from a single sample in a study of tumor and adjacent non-tumor tissue in lung cancer. TCRdb re-called the multiplex PCR reads through MiXCR, storing one row per CDR3 protein. The data hold 60,000 to 70,000 distinct CDR3 sequences, with 75% to 85% observed a single time. Sequenced material: distant non-tumor lung tissue. The receptors here all came from a man aged 55 to 70 with non-small cell lung cancer. The CDR3 runs from the conserved cysteine through the conserved F or W. The D gene is left open where the match is weak. Size is omitted from some rows. Given values are once, few, many or a class for expanded clones.

.	.	TRBV29-1	TRBJ1-2	13	CSVSPQRSRGYTF	TGCAGCGTCTCACCCCAACGGAGTCGCGGCTACACCTTC
TRBD2	.	TRBV28	TRBJ2-1	14	CTSRKRERYSEQFF	TGTACCAGCAGGAAGCGGGAGAGATACAGTGAGCAGTTCTTC
.	.	TRBV29-1	TRBJ1-1	12	CGSGARDTEAFF	TGCGGATCAGGGGCGAGGGACACTGAAGCTTTCTTT
TRBD2	.	TRBV5-6	TRBJ2-5	17	CASSSPRTRGYQETQYF	TGTGCCAGCAGCTCGCCGCGGACTAGGGGCTACCAAGAGACCCAGTACTTC
TRBD2	.	TRBV6-1	TRBJ2-1	19	CPSSEPGLAGVVGYYEQFF	TGTCCCAGCAGTGAACCGGGACTAGCGGGAGTTGTGGGATACTATGAGCAGTTCTTC
.	many	TRBV7-9	TRBJ2-7	11	CASSLNYEQYF	TGTGCCAGCAGCTTAAACTACGAGCAGTACTTC
.	.	TRBV29-1	TRBJ1-1	12	CSARGTSTEAFF	TGCAGCGCCCGGGGGACATCGACTGAAGCTTTCTTT
.	once	TRBV11-3	TRBJ2-1	15	CASSSRKSYYNEQFF	TGTGCCAGCAGCTCACGCAAGAGCTACTATAATGAGCAGTTCTTC
TRBD1	.	TRBV13	TRBJ1-2	15	CVISHRGQGKYGYTF	TGTGTCATCAGCCACCGAGGACAGGGGAAATATGGCTACACCTTC
.	once	TRBV29-1	TRBJ2-3	13	CSVGQRVADTQYF	TGTAGCGTCGGACAGCGAGTTGCAGATACGCAGTATTTT
.	.	TRBV11-3	TRBJ1-1	14	CASTLAGTTTEAFF	TGTGCCAGCACCTTAGCCGGTACGACTACTGAAGCTTTCTTT
.	.	TRBV20-1	TRBJ2-2	13	CNARGANTGELFF	TGCAATGCCAGAGGTGCGAACACCGGGGAGCTGTTTTTT
.	.	TRBV6-5	TRBJ1-1	12	CASSFPVHEAFF	TGTGCCAGCAGTTTCCCTGTTCACGAAGCTTTCTTT
.	.	TRBV2	TRBJ2-7	13	CVSSLTGSYEQYF	TGTGTCAGCAGTTTAACAGGGTCCTACGAGCAGTACTTC
.	.	TRBV6-5	TRBJ1-2	14	CASGGAEANYGYTF	TGTGCCAGCGGAGGGGCAGAAGCCAACTATGGCTACACCTTC
TRBD2	many	TRBV28	TRBJ2-7	17	CASSWNPSGRDHYEQYF	TGTGCCAGCAGTTGGAACCCTAGCGGGAGGGACCACTACGAGCAGTACTTC
.	.	TRBV29-1	TRBJ2-5	13	CSFEESGVETQYF	TGCAGCTTTGAAGAATCGGGTGTTGAGACCCAGTACTTC
.	.	TRBV5-1	TRBJ1-1	15	CASSLEPRPPSRAFF	TGCGCCAGCAGCTTGGAACCTAGACCCCCAAGTAGAGCTTTCTTT
.	many	TRBV6-1	TRBJ2-7	17	CASSESNRGRLIDEQYF	TGTGCCAGCAGTGAGAGCAACCGGGGGAGGTTAATCGACGAGCAGTACTTC
.	.	TRBV6-5	TRBJ2-7	15	CASSYSRWETAGQYF	TGTGCCAGCAGTTACTCGAGGTGGGAGACGGCCGGGCAATACTTC
.	.	TRBV11-1	TRBJ2-1	15	CASSFDTYSINEQFF	TGTGCCAGCAGCTTTGACACCTATAGCATCAATGAGCAGTTCTTT
.	once	TRBV5-5	TRBJ2-1	17	CVSSLTGSGAGNNEQFF	TGTGTCAGCAGCTTGACCGGGTCGGGAGCTGGGAACAATGAGCAGTTCTTC
.	.	TRBV4-1	TRBJ1-6	15	CTISQGQDLVSPLHF	TGCACCATCAGTCAAGGGCAGGACTTGGTTTCACCCCTCCACTTT
.	.	TRBV14	TRBJ2-3	14	CASKGGISTDTQCF	TGTGCCAGCAAGGGCGGGATTAGCACAGATACGCAATGTTTT
.	many	TRBV20-1	TRBJ2-7	12	CSAPDNSYEQYF	TGCAGTGCCCCGGACAACTCCTACGAGCAGTACTTC
.	.	TRBV6-5	TRBJ1-2	14	CVSSYTIGDYGYTF	TGTGTCAGCAGTTACACGATTGGGGACTATGGCTATACCTTC
.	.	TRBV6-1	TRBJ1-1	13	CASIEGKFTEAFF	TGTGCCAGCATTGAAGGAAAGTTCACTGAAGCATTCTTT
TRBD2	once	TRBV20-1	TRBJ2-5	14	CSAGTSGIQEIQYF	TGCAGTGCTGGCACTAGCGGGATCCAAGAGATCCAGTACTTC
TRBD2	.	TRBV4-1	TRBJ2-7	17	CASSQHWVGGRGYELHF	TGCGCCAGCAGCCAACATTGGGTTGGCGGGAGGGGATACGAGCTGCATTTC
.	medium-sized	TRBV4-2	TRBJ2-1	12	CASSQDPREQFF	TGTGCCAGCAGCCAAGATCCTCGTGAGCAGTTCTTC
TRBD2	.	TRBV11-3	TRBJ2-1	16	CASISQGVAGNYEQFF	TGTGCCAGCATCTCCCAGGGAGTAGCGGGGAACTATGAGCAGTTCTTC
.	.	TRBV14	TRBJ2-3	18	CASSQMGLGVADTDTEHF	TGTGCCAGCAGCCAAATGGGGCTTGGAGTCGCAGACACAGATACGGAGCATTTT
.	.	TRBV6-5	TRBJ1-2	15	CASRREGRNNYGYTF	TGTGCCAGCCGTCGAGAGGGTAGGAATAACTATGGCTACACCTTC
.	.	TRBV6-1	TRBJ2-7	14	CASSETLDIYEQYF	TGTGCCAGCAGTGAAACCCTGGACATCTACGAGCAGTATTTC
.	many	TRBV7-8	TRBJ1-3	18	CASSLDPHLPGIGNTIYF	TGTGCCAGCAGCTTAGACCCACACTTGCCAGGGATCGGAAACACCATATATTTT
.	.	TRBV11-3	TRBJ1-1	14	CAGSLTGMTTEAFF	TGTGCCGGCAGCTTAACCGGTATGACTACTGAGGCTTTCTTT
.	.	TRBV6-1	TRBJ2-1	11	CASGGFGEQFF	TGTGCCAGCGGTGGATTTGGTGAGCAGTTCTTC
.	.	TRBV6-5	TRBJ1-2	12	CASMSGARSYTF	TGTGCAAGCATGTCCGGGGCGCGTAGCTACACCTTC
.	.	TRBV28	TRBJ1-2	14	CASSSTQGDYGYIF	TGTGCCAGCAGTAGTACACAGGGAGACTATGGTTACATCTTC
.	.	TRBV7-9	TRBJ2-1	12	CVSSLGTYEQIF	TGTGTCAGCAGCTTAGGGACTTACGAGCAGATCTTC
TRBD1	.	TRBV29-1	TRBJ2-1	14	CSTPTRDSYDEQFF	TGCAGCACCCCCACCCGGGACAGCTATGATGAGCAGTTCTTC
TRBD2	.	TRBV5-1	TRBJ2-1	15	CASRAEQAGYNEQFF	TGCGCCAGCAGAGCAGAACAAGCGGGGTACAATGAGCAGTTCTTC
TRBD2	.	TRBV11-3	TRBJ2-1	16	CASSSQGLAGSNEQFF	TGTGCCAGTAGTTCCCAGGGACTAGCGGGGAGCAATGAGCAGTTCTTC
.	.	TRBV28	TRBJ2-6	16	CAGSPGPSTGANVLTF	TGTGCCGGCAGCCCAGGTCCCAGCACTGGGGCCAACGTCCTGACTTTC
.	few	TRBV6-5	TRBJ1-5	13	CASRGGPNQLQHF	TGTGCCAGCAGGGGGGGTCCAAATCAGCTCCAGCATTTT
.	many	TRBV5-8	TRBJ2-6	15	CASSFRVSGANVLTF	TGTGCCAGCAGCTTTCGGGTGTCTGGGGCCAACGTCCTGACTTTC
TRBD2	.	TRBV28	TRBJ2-7	15	CASSLSQAGGREQYF	TGTGCCAGCAGTTTAAGTCAAGCGGGGGGTCGCGAGCAGTACTTC
.	once	TRBV28	TRBJ2-6	16	CASNLGGSSGANVLTF	TGTGCCAGCAATTTAGGTGGGAGTTCTGGGGCCAACGTCCTGACTTTC
TRBD2	.	TRBV10-3	TRBJ2-6	20	CTISEHETSGRDSGVNVLTF	TGTACCATCAGTGAACATGAGACTAGCGGGAGGGACTCTGGGGTCAACGTCCTGACTTTC
.	.	TRBV6-6	TRBJ1-2	13	CTISYGTNYGYTF	TGTACCATCAGTTACGGGACAAACTATGGCTACACCTTC
TRBD1	once	TRBV6-1	TRBJ2-1	17	CASNPRRGQSNTNGQFF	TGTGCCAGCAATCCTCGACGGGGACAGTCGAATACCAATGGGCAGTTCTTC
.	.	TRBV4-1	TRBJ2-5	15	CDSSQDRLGGETQYF	TGCGACAGCAGCCAAGATCGATTGGGGGGAGAGACCCAGTACTTC
TRBD1	medium-sized	TRBV11-3	TRBJ2-7	14	CASSLFGDSYEQYF	TGTGCCAGCAGCCTTTTTGGGGACAGCTACGAGCAGTACTTC
.	.	TRBV6-5	TRBJ2-7	19	CASSYYTPNLEGQHYEQYF	TGTGCCAGCAGTTACTACACACCCAACCTAGAGGGACAACACTACGAGCAGTACTTC
TRBD2	.	TRBV6-2/TRBV6-3	TRBJ2-1	17	CAGSYNTGGSFPPEQFF	TGTGCCGGCAGTTACAATACAGGCGGGAGTTTCCCCCCTGAGCAGTTCTTC
.	.	TRBV11-3	TRBJ1-1	13	CASSLRGSTETFF	TGTGCCAGCTCCCTGCGTGGATCGACTGAAACTTTCTTT
.	.	TRBV10-2	TRBJ2-7	14	CASSGGIRSYEQYF	TGCGCTAGCAGTGGCGGGATTAGATCCTACGAGCAGTACTTC